What follows are 29 T cell receptor beta chains derived from one specimen sequenced in a study of blood T cell repertoires in COVID-19. Generated by immunoSEQ multiplex PCR, the TCRdb table keeps only in-frame clones and is missing some. This table has around 200,000 clones, around 79% appearing once. The sample was peripheral blood. Source of these receptors: a woman aged 35 to 49 with COVID-19, enrolled during active disease.

The chain couples TRBV7-2 to TRBJ2-5; D possibly corresponds to TRBD2 (6 bases). The CDR3 length is 14 residues. With 5 bases removed from V and 1 base from J, the gap between germline ends came to 11 bases. Germline CDR1 is SGHTA and CDR2 is FQGNSA. CDR3 protein: CASSPRTIQETQYF. CDR3 nucleotides: TGTGCCAGCAGCCCCCGGACTATCCAAGAGACCCAGTACTTC.

The chain recombines TRBV6-5 with TRBJ1-2; weak D call: TRBD1 (5 bases). Germline loops: CDR1 MNHEY, CDR2 SVGAGI. Trimming stripped 5 bases from V and 5 bases from J, with 15 bases between. The CDR3 is 14 amino acids. The chain's CDR3 is CASSHEREGYGYTF. CDR3 sequence (DNA): TGTGCCAGCAGTCACGAGCGGGAGGGGTATGGCTACACCTTC.

The chain carries TRBV7-2 and TRBJ1-1; possible D gene TRBD1, 5 bases. Trimming left V 4 bases short and J 1 base short, with 7 bases between. The CDR3 loop spans 13 amino acids. The V gene's germline CDR1 is SGHTA and CDR2 FQGNSA. CDR3 bases: TGTGCCAGCAGCTGGACACCGAACACTGAAGCTTTCTTT. This gives the protein CASSWTPNTEAFF.

The gene calls are TRBV21-1 and TRBJ2-7; the table's D call, TRBD2, was not checked against the DNA. TRBV21-1 is a pseudogene. This CDR3 comprises 13 residues. The CDR3 coding sequence is TGTGCCAGCAGCATGCGGGGAACCTACGAGCAGTACTTC. Protein: CASSMRGTYEQYF.

The chain recombines TRBV3-1 (or the pseudogene TRBV3-2) with TRBJ1-1; 11 nucleotides match TRBD1. With 0 bases clipped from V and 6 bases from J, the junction kept 12 bases outside the gene matches. The CDR3 spans 18 residues. CDR1 and CDR2 (germline): LGHDT, YNNKEL (reference sequence). This CDR3 reads CASSQDVRTGGGGAEAFF. CDR3 nucleotide sequence: TGTGCCAGCAGCCAAGATGTCCGGACAGGGGGCGGAGGAGCTGAAGCTTTCTTT.

The chain is built from TRBV3-1 (or the pseudogene TRBV3-2) and TRBJ1-5; D uncertain. V was clipped by 3 bases and J by 1 base, with 7 bases between them. From germline, CDR1 is LGHDT and CDR2 YNNKEL (reference sequence). The length of the CDR3 is 14 residues. The chain's CDR3 is CASSHSGSNQPQHF. The CDR3 bases are TGTGCCAGCAGCCATTCAGGCAGCAATCAGCCCCAGCATTTT.

This clone was picked up one time. V is TRBV7-9 and J is TRBJ2-2; 11 positions match TRBD1. Germline V gives CDR1 SEHNR, CDR2 FQNEAQ (reference sequence). J was trimmed by 4 bases and V by 1 base; bases with no gene match: 8. CDR3 length: 18 residues. CDR3 in DNA: TGTGCCAGCAGCTTAGTCGGACAGGGGGCCTACCGCACCGGGGAGCTGTTTTTT. Translated: CASSLVGQGAYRTGELFF.

J is TRBJ2-1 and V is TRBV4-2; maybe TRBD2 (6 bases). The CDR3 contains 15 residues. Germline CDR1 is LGHNA and CDR2 is YNFKEQ. Trimming removed 5 bases at V and 2 bases at J, with 13 bases between. CDR3 coding DNA: TGTGCCAGCAGCAAAAATAGCGGCGCCTACAATGAGCAGTTCTTC. Translating it yields CASSKNSGAYNEQFF.

This clone was observed a few times. This sequence joins TRBV2 and TRBJ1-5; TRBD1 agrees at 7 bases. The germline CDR1 and CDR2 sequences are SNHLY and FYNNEI. Unmatched junction bases numbered 6, after V lost 7 bases and J lost 6 bases. The CDR3 contains 13 residues. In nucleotides, the CDR3 is TGTGCCAGCACCAAGACAGGGAGTCAGCCCCAGCATTTT. Residues: CASTKTGSQPQHF.

This rearrangement joins TRBV2 to TRBJ1-6; no clear D gene. The length of the CDR3 is 15 residues. Trimming pared 4 bases from V and 8 bases from J, leaving 15 bases between. Per germline, CDR1 SNHLY and CDR2 FYNNEI. CDR3 coding DNA: TGTGCCAGCAGTGGCACTAGGGATCAAGATTCACCCCTCCACTTT. Translated: CASSGTRDQDSPLHF. Variable domain in full (rest from reference TRBV2 and TRBJ1-6): EPEVTQTPSHQVTQMGQEVILRCVPISNHLYFYWYRQILGQKVEFLVSFYNNEISEKSEIFDDQFSVERPDGSNFTLKIRSTKLEDSAMYFCASSGTRDQDSPLHFGNGTRLTVT.

The V call is TRBV5-6, the J call TRBJ2-3; TRBD2 might be the D (6 bases). This CDR3 region has 15 residues. Deletions cut 1 base from V and 5 bases from J, with 14 bases between. CDR1 is SGHDT and CDR2 is YYEEEE in the germline V gene. DNA for the CDR3: TGTGCCAGCAGCTTGAAGGGCAGGGAGGAAGATACGCAGTATTTT. The encoded protein is CASSLKGREEDTQYF. The full variable domain, with the rest looked up from reference TRBV5-6 and TRBJ2-3, is DAGVTQSPTHLIKTRGQQVTLRCSPKSGHDTVSWYQQALGQGPQFIFQYYEEEERQRGNFPDRFSGHQFPNYSSELNVNALLLGDSALYLCASSLKGREEDTQYFGPGTRLTVL.

This chain joins TRBV11-2 and TRBJ2-7; TRBD2 matches 7 bases. J gave up 1 base and V 5 bases, and 5 bases lay outside the gene matches. The germline gives CDR1 SGHAT, CDR2 FQNNGV. The CDR3 has 14 amino acids. In DNA, the CDR3 is TGTGCCAGCAGCGCACTAGCGAATTCCTACGAGCAGTACTTC. Translating gives CASSALANSYEQYF.

J is TRBJ2-7 and V is TRBV5-4, with a weak D call TRBD2 (5 bases). Germline CDR1 is SGHNT and CDR2 is YYREEE (reference sequence). The CDR3 has 14 amino acids. Trimming removed 4 bases at V and 6 bases at J, with 17 bases between. The CDR3 bases are TGTGCCAGCAGCCTAGGACGGGGTAATCTCGAGCAGTACTTC. Protein: CASSLGRGNLEQYF.

This clone was seen repeatedly, ten times or more. The V and J genes are TRBV11-2 and TRBJ1-2; D uncertain. The CDR3 covers 13 residues. V was cut by 1 base and J by 13 bases, with 16 bases left in between. Per the germline V gene, CDR1 is SGHAT and CDR2 is FQNNGV. CDR3 DNA: TGTGCCAGCAGCTTAGGAGGATCCCGACCTCCCACCTTC. It codes for CASSLGGSRPPTF.

The CDR3 DNA reads as TGTGCCTGGGGGACAGGGGGGAATCAGCCCCAGCATTTT. Translating gives CAWGTGGNQPQHF. The rearrangement links TRBV30 to TRBJ1-5, with TRBD1 matching over 11 bases. Germline V gives CDR1 GTSNPN, CDR2 SVGIG (reference sequence). Trimming at V came to 5 bases and at J to 4 bases, leaving 1 base not matched to a gene. The CDR3 covers 13 residues.

The chain is built from TRBV11-3 and TRBJ2-1; 8 nucleotides agree with TRBD2. Trimming at V came to 1 base and at J to 8 bases, leaving 4 bases not matched to a gene. CDR1 SGHNT and CDR2 YENEEA come from the germline V gene. The CDR3 extends over 14 amino acids. As DNA, the CDR3 is TGTGCCAGCAGCTTAGCTAGCGGGCAGTATGAGCAGTTCTTC. This gives the protein CASSLASGQYEQFF.

This chain joins TRBV2 and TRBJ2-7, with no clear D. The V end was cut by 4 bases, the J end by 4 bases, with 11 bases between. Germline CDR1 and CDR2: SNHLY and FYNNEI. The CDR3 covers 13 residues. In DNA, the CDR3 is TGTGCCAGCAGTGTCGGGTTTAGGTACGAGCAGTACTTC. This translates into CASSVGFRYEQYF.

The CDR3 protein is CASAEGAGGYSGNTIYF. The CDR3 DNA sequence: TGCGCCAGCGCTGAAGGGGCAGGGGGTTACTCTGGAAACACCATATATTTT. The chain uses TRBV5-1 and TRBJ1-3; 7 bases map to TRBD1. The CDR3 contains 17 residues. Unmatched junction bases numbered 13, after V lost 7 bases and J lost 0 bases. From germline, CDR1 is SGHRS and CDR2 YFSETQ. Full variable domain (missing parts from reference TRBV5-1 and TRBJ1-3): KAGVTQTPRYLIKTRGQQVTLSCSPISGHRSVSWYQQTPGQGLQFLFEYFSETQRNKGNFPGRFSGRQFSNSRSEMNVSTLELGDSALYLCASAEGAGGYSGNTIYFGEGSWLTVV.

To note about this clone: This sequence may be a read error, since a much larger clone differs from it by one base. The identical CDR3 is also encoded by other nucleotide sequences in the sample. This chain uses TRBV19 with TRBJ1-5, with 11 nucleotides matching TRBD1. The V gene's germline CDR1 is LNHDA and CDR2 SQIVND (reference sequence). The CDR3 is 14 amino acids. With 5 bases clipped from V and 4 bases from J, the junction kept 1 base outside the gene matches. The CDR3 loop is CASSGTGGNQPQHF. CDR3 bases: TGTGCCAGTAGTGGGACAGGGGGTAATCAGCCCCAGCATTTT. Looking up the rest from reference TRBV19 and TRBJ1-5 gives the full variable domain: DGGITQSPKYLFRKEGQNVTLSCEQNLNHDAMYWYRQDPGQGLRLIYYSQIVNDFQKGDIAEGYSVSREKKESFPLTVTSAQKNPTAFYLCASSGTGGNQPQHFGDGTRLSIL.

This clone was picked up one time. The chain uses TRBV6-9 and TRBJ1-1; 7 bases align to TRBD1. The germline V gene has CDR1 MNHGY and CDR2 SVAAGI. The CDR3 has 16 amino acids. With V trimmed by 2 bases and J by 0 bases, 6 bases remained unmatched. The CDR3 DNA reads TGTGCCAGCAGTTATGTCACAGGGGCTTTGAACACTGAAGCTTTCTTT. It is translated as CASSYVTGALNTEAFF.

This clone was seen a single time. The rearrangement joins TRBV21-1 to TRBJ1-4; the D call TRBD1 from the table was never checked on the DNA. TRBV21-1 is classified as a pseudogene. The CDR3 has 17 residues. DNA of the CDR3: TGTGCCAGCAGCAAAGCCCCTTGCCAGACAGGTAAGGAAAAACTGTTTTTT. It translates to CASSKAPCQTGKEKLFF.

This chain links TRBV10-1 with TRBJ2-2, with D possibly matching TRBD1 (5 bases). The CDR3 length is 12 residues. The germline gives CDR1 WNHNN, CDR2 SYGVQD (reference sequence). V was clipped by 6 bases and J by 7 bases, with 9 bases between them. CDR3 protein: CASSLRVGELFF. CDR3 nucleotide sequence: TGCGCCAGCAGCCTCAGGGTCGGGGAGCTGTTTTTT.

The chain employs TRBV5-4 and TRBJ2-1, with D possibly being TRBD2 (6 bases). Germline V gives CDR1 SGHNT, CDR2 YYREEE (reference sequence). This CDR3 contains 16 residues. Deletions cut 0 bases from V and 0 bases from J, with 10 bases between. In DNA form, the CDR3 reads TGTGCCAGCAGCTTGGATGGGGGGAGCTCCTACAATGAGCAGTTCTTC. Residues: CASSLDGGSSYNEQFF.

The chain employs TRBV5-1 and TRBJ2-7; 8 nucleotides line up with TRBD1. The germline V gene encodes CDR1 SGHRS and CDR2 YFSETQ. The CDR3 runs 16 residues. V shed 0 bases and J 5 bases; nucleotides not matched to a gene: 10. The CDR3 DNA follows: TGCGCCAGCAGCTTGGCCAGGGCAGGGGGCATCGACGAGCAGTACTTC. Protein product: CASSLARAGGIDEQYF.

The J gene is TRBJ2-1, the V gene TRBV6-5; D is uncertain. Germline loops: CDR1 MNHEY, CDR2 SVGAGI. V shed 6 bases and J shed 5 bases, with 11 bases lying between them. CDR3 length: 13 residues. In nucleotides, the CDR3 is TGTGCCAGCAGGACAATCACCGACAATGAGCAGTTCTTC. Its translation is CASRTITDNEQFF.

This CDR3 reads CASGEAGHYGYTF. The CDR3 DNA reads as TGCGCCAGCGGAGAGGCGGGGCACTATGGCTACACCTTC. The V and J genes are TRBV4-3 and TRBJ1-2; D is possibly TRBD1 (5 bases). Trimming pared 8 bases from V and 3 bases from J, leaving 13 bases between. Germline V gene sequence: CDR1 LGHNA, CDR2 YSLEER. The CDR3 sequence is 13 residues long.

The rearrangement joins TRBV3-1 (or the pseudogene TRBV3-2) to TRBJ2-2, with 9 bases fitting TRBD1. Germline V CDR1 and CDR2: LGHDT, YNNKEL (reference sequence). This CDR3 is built from 18 residues. J lost 7 bases, V lost 4 bases, and 16 bases had no gene match. The CDR3 protein is CASSRHSGTGLRGGELFF. Written as DNA, the CDR3 is TGTGCCAGCAGCCGCCACTCCGGGACAGGGTTACGAGGCGGGGAGCTGTTTTTT.

This clone was seen a few times. The V call is TRBV7-9, the J call TRBJ2-1; weak D call: TRBD1 (6 bases). The germline V and J ends were trimmed by 3 bases and 5 bases, with 20 bases remaining between them. Germline lookup yields CDR1 SEHNR and CDR2 FQNEAQ (reference sequence). The CDR3 has 17 amino acids. CDR3 loop: CASSLELTGLTHNEQFF. Here the CDR3 DNA reads TGTGCCAGCAGCTTGGAGCTTACAGGGCTTACTCACAATGAGCAGTTCTTC.

This sequence joins TRBV27 and TRBJ1-5; D is unresolved. The germline V gene encodes CDR1 MNHEY and CDR2 SMNVEV (reference sequence). CDR3 length equals 12 residues. Trimming removed 4 bases from V and 7 bases from J, with 8 bases in between. DNA for the CDR3: TGTGCCAGCAGTTCGCCGGGGCAGCCCCAGCATTTT. Translating it yields CASSSPGQPQHF.